This TCR beta chain stems from a study of T cell responses to AZD1222 COVID-19 vaccine. Findings and caveats of the study: Reportedly, close to half of spike-specific TCRs are directed against unmutated variant regions. It was only 6 or 7 AZD1222 recipients who were seropositive at baseline. The CD4 TCRs associated with vaccination extended across spike and predominated at 160-218 and 743-854.

With respect to this clone: Antigen specificity is unknown.

The data were produced by immunoSEQ multiplex PCR, yet TCRdb's version contains in-frame clones alone and is incomplete. The sample contains about 160,000 clones, 75% to 90% of which appear only once. Sequenced here: peripheral blood, sampled on day 0 of AZD1222 vaccination. This TCR was recovered from an adult in good health.

CDR3 DNA sequence: TGTGCCAGCAGTTACGGGGAGATCCAAGAGACCCAGTACTTC. It yields the protein CASSYGEIQETQYF. The chain employs TRBV6-5 and TRBJ2-5; TRBD2 might be the D (5 bases). This CDR3 is built from 14 residues. V shed 2 bases and J shed 1 base, with 8 bases lying between them. CDR1 and CDR2 (germline): MNHEY, SVGAGI.